This T cell receptor beta chain was captured in a study of T-cell reconstitution after alpha-beta-depleted transplantation in children. This clonotype has ten or more counts. Unique molecular identifiers were incorporated when the TCRbeta library was constructed. A single record per CDR3 protein comes from TCRdb applying MiXCR to the PCR reads. This repertoire shows about 92,000 distinct CDR3 sequences, 10% to 15% found once; its top ten account for roughly 13%. Per germline, CDR1 DFQATT and CDR2 SNEGSKA (reference sequence). The V and J ends lost 4 bases and 6 bases respectively, with 22 bases between them. This CDR3 is 15 amino acids long.

The sequenced sample was PBMCs from the stem cell graft donor, obtained from the stem cell graft. The chain couples TRBV20-1 to TRBJ2-7; a possible D gene is TRBD1 (5 bases). The TCR sequence derives from a human donor who donated a stem cell graft to a child with inherited bone marrow failure. This CDR3 reads CSATPPDTVLGEQYF. For the CDR3, the DNA is TGCAGTGCTACGCCCCCGGACACCGTCTTGGGCGAGCAGTACTTC.